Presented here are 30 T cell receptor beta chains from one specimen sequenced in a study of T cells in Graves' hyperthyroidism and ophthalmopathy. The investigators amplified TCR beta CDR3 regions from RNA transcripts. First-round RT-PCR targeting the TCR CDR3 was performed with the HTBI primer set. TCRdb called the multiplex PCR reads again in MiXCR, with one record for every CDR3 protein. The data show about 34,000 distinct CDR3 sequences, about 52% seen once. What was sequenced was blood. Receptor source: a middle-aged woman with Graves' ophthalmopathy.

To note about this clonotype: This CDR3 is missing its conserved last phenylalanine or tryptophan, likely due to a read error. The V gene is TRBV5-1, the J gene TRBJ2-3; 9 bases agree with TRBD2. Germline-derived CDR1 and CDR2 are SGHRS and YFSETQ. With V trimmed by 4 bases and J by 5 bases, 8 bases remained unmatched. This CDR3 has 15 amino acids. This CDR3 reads CASSQGLAGIDTQYL. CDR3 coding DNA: TGCGCCAGCAGCCAGGGACTAGCAGGTATAGATACGCAGTATCTT.

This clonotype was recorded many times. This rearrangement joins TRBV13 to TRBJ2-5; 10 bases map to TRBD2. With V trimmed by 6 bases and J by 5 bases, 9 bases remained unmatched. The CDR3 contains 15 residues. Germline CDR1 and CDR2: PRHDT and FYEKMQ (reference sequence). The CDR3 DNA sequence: TGTGCCAGCAGTTACGACCTAGCGGGAGCTGAGACCCAGTACTTC. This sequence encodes CASSYDLAGAETQYF.

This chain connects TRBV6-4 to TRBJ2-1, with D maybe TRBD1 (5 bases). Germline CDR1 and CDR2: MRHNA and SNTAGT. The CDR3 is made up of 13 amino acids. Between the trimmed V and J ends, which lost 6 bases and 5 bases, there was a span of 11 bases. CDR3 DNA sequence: TGTGCCAGCAGCGTACAGGTAAACAATGAGCAGTTCTTC. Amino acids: CASSVQVNNEQFF.

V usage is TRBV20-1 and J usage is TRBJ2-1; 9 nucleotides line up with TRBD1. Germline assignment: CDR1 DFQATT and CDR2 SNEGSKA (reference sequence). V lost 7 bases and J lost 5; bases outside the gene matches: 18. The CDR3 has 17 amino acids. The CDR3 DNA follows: TGCAGTGTCCCGGACAGGGGAGGAGTAGGATGGGACAATGAGCAGTTCTTC. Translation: CSVPDRGGVGWDNEQFF.

CDR3 protein: CASRTASGNEQFF. The CDR3, as DNA: TGTGCCAGCAGAACGGCTAGCGGGAATGAGCAGTTCTTC. This chain uses TRBV7-9 with TRBJ2-1; 8 bases are shared with TRBD2. The length of the CDR3 is 13 residues. CDR1 is SEHNR, CDR2 FQNEAQ, per germline (reference sequence). J lost 7 bases, V lost 6 bases, and 5 bases had no gene match.

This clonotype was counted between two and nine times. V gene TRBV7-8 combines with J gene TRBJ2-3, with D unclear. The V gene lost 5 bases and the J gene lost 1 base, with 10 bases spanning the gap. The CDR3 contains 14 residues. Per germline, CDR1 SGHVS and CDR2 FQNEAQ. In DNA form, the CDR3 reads TGTGCCAGCAGCCGCCGACTTGGCACAGATACGCAGTATTTT. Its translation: CASSRRLGTDTQYF. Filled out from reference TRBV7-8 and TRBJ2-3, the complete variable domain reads GAGVSQSPRYKVAKRGQDVALRCDPISGHVSLFWYQQALGQGPEFLTYFQNEAQLDKSGLPSDRFFAERPEGSVSTLKIQRTQQEDSAVYLCASSRRLGTDTQYFGPGTRLTVL.

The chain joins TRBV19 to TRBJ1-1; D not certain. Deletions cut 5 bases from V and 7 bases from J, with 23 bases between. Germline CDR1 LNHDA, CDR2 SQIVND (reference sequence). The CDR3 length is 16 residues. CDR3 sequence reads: CASSLGGISPYNEAFF. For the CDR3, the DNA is TGTGCCAGTAGTTTGGGCGGGATCTCTCCCTACAATGAAGCTTTCTTT.

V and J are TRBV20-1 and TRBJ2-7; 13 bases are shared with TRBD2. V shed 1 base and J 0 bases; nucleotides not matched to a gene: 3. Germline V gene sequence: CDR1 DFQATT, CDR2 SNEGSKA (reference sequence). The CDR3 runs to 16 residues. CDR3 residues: CSARGLAGGNSYEQYF. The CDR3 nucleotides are TGCAGTGCTAGAGGACTAGCGGGGGGCAACTCCTACGAGCAGTACTTC.

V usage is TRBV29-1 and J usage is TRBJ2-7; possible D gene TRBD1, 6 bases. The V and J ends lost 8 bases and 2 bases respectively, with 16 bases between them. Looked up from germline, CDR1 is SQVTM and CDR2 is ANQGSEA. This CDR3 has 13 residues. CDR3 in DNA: TGCAGCAGTTACCGATACAGGGCCTACGAGCAGTACTTC. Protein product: CSSYRYRAYEQYF.

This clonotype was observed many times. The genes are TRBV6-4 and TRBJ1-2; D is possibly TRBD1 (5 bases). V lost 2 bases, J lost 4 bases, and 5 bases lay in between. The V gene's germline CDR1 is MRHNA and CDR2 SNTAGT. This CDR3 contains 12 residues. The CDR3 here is CASSDDSYGYTF. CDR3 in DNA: TGTGCCAGCAGTGACGACAGCTATGGCTACACCTTC.

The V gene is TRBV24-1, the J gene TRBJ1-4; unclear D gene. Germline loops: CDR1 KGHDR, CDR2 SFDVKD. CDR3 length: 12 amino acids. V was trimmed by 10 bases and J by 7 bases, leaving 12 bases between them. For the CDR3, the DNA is TGTGCCACGCGAGGTACCGGTGAAAAACTGTTTTTT. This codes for CATRGTGEKLFF.

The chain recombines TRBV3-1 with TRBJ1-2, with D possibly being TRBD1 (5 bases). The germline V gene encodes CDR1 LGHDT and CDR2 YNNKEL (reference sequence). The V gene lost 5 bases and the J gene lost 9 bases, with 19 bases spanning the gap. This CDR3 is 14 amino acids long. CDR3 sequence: CASSLQPGPVSYTF. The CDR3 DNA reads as TGTGCCAGCAGCTTACAACCGGGACCTGTGAGCTACACCTTC.

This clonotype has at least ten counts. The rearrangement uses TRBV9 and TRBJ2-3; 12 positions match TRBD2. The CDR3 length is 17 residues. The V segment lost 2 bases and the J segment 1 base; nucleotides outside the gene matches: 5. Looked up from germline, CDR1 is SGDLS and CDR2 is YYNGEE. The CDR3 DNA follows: TGTGCCAGCAGCGTTACTAGCGGGGGGCAAGGCACAGATACGCAGTATTTT. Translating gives CASSVTSGGQGTDTQYF.

CDR3 coding DNA: TGCAGTGCTAGTACTAGCGGGAGGGCCTTGCAGTACTTC. Residues: CSASTSGRALQYF. The rearrangement uses TRBV20-1 and TRBJ2-7; 13 nucleotides align to TRBD2. The germline V gene has CDR1 DFQATT and CDR2 SNEGSKA (reference sequence). There are 13 residues in the CDR3. The trim removed 3 bases at V and 9 bases at J, leaving 5 bases unmatched.

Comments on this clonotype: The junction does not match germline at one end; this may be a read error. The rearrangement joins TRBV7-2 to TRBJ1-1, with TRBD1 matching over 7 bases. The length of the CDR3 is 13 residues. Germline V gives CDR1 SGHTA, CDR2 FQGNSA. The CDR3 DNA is TGTGCTAGCAGCTACGACAGGGTCACTGAAGCTTTCTTT. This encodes CASSYDRVTEAFF. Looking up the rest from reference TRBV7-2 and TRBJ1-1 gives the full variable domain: GAGVSQSPSNKVTEKGKDVELRCDPISGHTALYWYRQSLGQGLEFLIYFQGNSAPDKSGLPSDRFSAERTGGSVSTLTIQRTQQEDSAVYLCASSYDRVTEAFFGQGTRLTVV.

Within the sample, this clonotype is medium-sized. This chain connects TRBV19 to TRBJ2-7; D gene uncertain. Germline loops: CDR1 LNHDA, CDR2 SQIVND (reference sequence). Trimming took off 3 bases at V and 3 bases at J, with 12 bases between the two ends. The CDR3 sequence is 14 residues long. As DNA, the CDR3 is TGTGCCAGTAGTATCCAGGTGGAGAGCTACGAGCAGTACTTC. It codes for CASSIQVESYEQYF.

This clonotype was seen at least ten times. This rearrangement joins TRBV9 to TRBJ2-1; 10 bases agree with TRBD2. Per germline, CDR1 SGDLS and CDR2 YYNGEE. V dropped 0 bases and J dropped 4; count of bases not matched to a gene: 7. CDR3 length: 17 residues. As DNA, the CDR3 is TGTGCCAGCAGCGTAGGACCTCTAGCGGGGGCATACAATGAGCAGTTCTTC. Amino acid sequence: CASSVGPLAGAYNEQFF.

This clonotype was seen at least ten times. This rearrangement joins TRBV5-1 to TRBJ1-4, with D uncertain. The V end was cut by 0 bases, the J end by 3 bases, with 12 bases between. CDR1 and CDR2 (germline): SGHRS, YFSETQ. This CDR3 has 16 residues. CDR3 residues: CASSLAFQSANEKLFF. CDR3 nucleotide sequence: TGCGCCAGCAGCTTGGCCTTTCAGTCGGCTAATGAAAAACTGTTTTTT.

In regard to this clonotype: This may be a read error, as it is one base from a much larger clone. CDR3 bases: TGTGCCAGCAGCCAAGATCTGGCGTTCAGCTACAATGAGCAGTTCTTC. Its translation: CASSQDLAFSYNEQFF. The chain uses TRBV4-2 and TRBJ2-1; D remains ambiguous. In germline, CDR1 is LGHNA, CDR2 YNFKEQ. V was cut by 0 bases and J by 3 bases, with 12 bases left in between. This CDR3 region has 16 residues.

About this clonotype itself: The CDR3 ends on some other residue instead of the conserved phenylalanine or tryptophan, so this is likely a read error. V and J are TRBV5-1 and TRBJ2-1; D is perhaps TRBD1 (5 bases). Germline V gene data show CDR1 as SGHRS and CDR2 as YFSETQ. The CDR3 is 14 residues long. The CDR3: CASSSPISTGEQFL. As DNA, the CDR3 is TGCGCGAGCAGCTCGCCGATTAGCACAGGTGAGCAGTTCTTA.

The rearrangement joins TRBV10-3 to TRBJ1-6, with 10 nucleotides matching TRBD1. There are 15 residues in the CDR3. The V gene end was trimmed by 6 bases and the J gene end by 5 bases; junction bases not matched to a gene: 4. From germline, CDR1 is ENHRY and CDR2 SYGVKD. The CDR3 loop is CAIRSGQGNNSPLHF. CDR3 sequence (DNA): TGTGCCATCAGGTCGGGACAGGGGAATAATTCACCCCTCCACTTT.

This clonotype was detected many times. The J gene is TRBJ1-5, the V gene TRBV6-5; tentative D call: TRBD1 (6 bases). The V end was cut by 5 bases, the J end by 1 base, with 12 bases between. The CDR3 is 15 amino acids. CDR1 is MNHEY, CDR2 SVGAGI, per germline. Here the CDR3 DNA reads TGTGCCAGCAGTCGAAACAGGGAGAGCAATCAGCCCCAGCATTTT. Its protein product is CASSRNRESNQPQHF.

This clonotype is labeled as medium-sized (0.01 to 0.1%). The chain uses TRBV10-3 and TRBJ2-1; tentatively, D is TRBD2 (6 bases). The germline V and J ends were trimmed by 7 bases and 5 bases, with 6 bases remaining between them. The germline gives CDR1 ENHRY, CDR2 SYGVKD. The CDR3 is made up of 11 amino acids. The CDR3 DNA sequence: TGTGCCATCACGGGGGACAATGAGCAGTTCTTC. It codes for CAITGDNEQFF.

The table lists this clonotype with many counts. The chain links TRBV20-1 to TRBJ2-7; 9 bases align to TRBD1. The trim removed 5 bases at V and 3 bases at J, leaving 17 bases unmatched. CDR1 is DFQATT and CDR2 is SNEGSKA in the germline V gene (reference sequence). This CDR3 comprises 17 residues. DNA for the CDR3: TGCAGTGCTGTGAACCCGGGACAGGGTTTCCCCTACTACGAGCAGTACTTC. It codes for CSAVNPGQGFPYYEQYF.

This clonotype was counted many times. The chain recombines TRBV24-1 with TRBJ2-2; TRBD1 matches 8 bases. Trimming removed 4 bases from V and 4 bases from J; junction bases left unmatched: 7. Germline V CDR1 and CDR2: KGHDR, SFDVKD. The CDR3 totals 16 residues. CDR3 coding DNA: TGTGCCACCAGTGACCCTGACAGGGGAGCCACCGGGGAGCTGTTTTTT. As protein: CATSDPDRGATGELFF.

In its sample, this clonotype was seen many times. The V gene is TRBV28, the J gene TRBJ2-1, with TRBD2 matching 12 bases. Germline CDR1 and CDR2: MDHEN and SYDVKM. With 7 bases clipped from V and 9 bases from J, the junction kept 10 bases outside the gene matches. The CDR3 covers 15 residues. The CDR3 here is CASTPTSGSPPEQFF. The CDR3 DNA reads TGTGCCAGCACCCCGACTAGCGGGAGCCCACCTGAGCAGTTCTTC.

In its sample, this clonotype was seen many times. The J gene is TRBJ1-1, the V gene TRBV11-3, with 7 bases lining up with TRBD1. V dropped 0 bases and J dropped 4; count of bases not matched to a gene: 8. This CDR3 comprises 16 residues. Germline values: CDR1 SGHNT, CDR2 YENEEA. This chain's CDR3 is CASSLDLSGGSTEAFF. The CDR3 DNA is TGTGCCAGCAGCTTAGATCTCTCAGGGGGAAGCACTGAAGCTTTCTTT.

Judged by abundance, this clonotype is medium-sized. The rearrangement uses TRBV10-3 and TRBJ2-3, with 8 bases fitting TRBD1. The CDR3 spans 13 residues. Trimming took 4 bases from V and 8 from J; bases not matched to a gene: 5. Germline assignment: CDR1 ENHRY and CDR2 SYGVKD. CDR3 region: CAISGGQEPTQYF. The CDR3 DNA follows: TGTGCCATCAGTGGGGGACAGGAACCTACGCAGTATTTT.

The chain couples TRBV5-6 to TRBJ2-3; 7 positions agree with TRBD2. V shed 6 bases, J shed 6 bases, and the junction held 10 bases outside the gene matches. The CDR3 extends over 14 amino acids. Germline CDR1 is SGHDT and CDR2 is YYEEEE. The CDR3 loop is CASTLGLEMDTQYF. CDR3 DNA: TGTGCCAGCACCTTAGGACTAGAGATGGATACGCAGTATTTT.

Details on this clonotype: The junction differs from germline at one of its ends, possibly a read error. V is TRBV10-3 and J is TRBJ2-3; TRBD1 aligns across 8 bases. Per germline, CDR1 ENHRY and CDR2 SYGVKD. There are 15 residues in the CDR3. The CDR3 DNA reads TGTGCCATTAGTGGACAGGGAGGAAGTACAAATACGCAATATTTT. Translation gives CAISGQGGSTNTQYF.